This T cell receptor (beta chain) was sequenced during a study of Ad26.COV2.S vaccination and SARS-CoV-2 variants. Overall study: Ad26.COV2.S, an intramuscular injection, was given once or twice 56 days apart. The study, taken as a whole, reports: Vaccine and placebo groups showed comparable non-spike TCR breadth. Spike-specific TCR breadth ran higher among vaccine recipients than placebo recipients. The TCR-based breadth and depth measures might underestimate overall T cell responses.

With regard to this clone: As yet, its antigen is unknown.

This CDR3 region has 12 residues. V lost 6 bases and J 7 bases, leaving 10 bases between the germline ends. Documented treatment: approximately 18 received Ad26.COV2.S at low or high dose, single or two shots; about 5 received placebo; per-sample allocation not given. Samples analyzed were those drawn on day 63 after the first vaccine or placebo injection. The assay was immunoSEQ multiplex PCR, and TCRdb's table has in-frame clones only and misses some. The table shows some 420,000 clones, with 70% to 90% occurring only once. The material sequenced was peripheral blood, taken in a trial of Ad26.COV2.S vaccine versus placebo. The clonotype was recovered from a person between 18 and 59 years old who received the Ad26.COV2.S COVID-19 vaccine or a placebo. The J gene is TRBJ1-5, the V gene TRBV12-3 or TRBV12-4; D not certain. The CDR3 region has the DNA TGTGCCAGCAGCCAAAACAGACAGCCCCAGCATTTT. Translating gives CASSQNRQPQHF.